This T cell receptor (beta chain) was documented in a study of blood T cell repertoires in COVID-19. Study-level background: Sources were T cells, B-cell-depleted T cells, or PBMCs; the material itself was cDNA or gDNA.

This CDR3 region has 13 residues. Germline-derived CDR1 and CDR2 are SNHLY and FYNNEI. The V segment lost 8 bases and the J segment 3 bases; nucleotides outside the gene matches: 6. The authors' processing: Estimated nucleated cell counts came from reference gene primer amplification. The data were produced by immunoSEQ multiplex PCR, yet TCRdb's version contains in-frame clones alone and is incomplete. The V and J calls and clone size are taken from that table; D and trimming were inferred from the DNA. The table records some 96,000 clones, about 88% of them present only once. The chain carries TRBV2 and TRBJ2-7; 8 bases are a match to TRBD1. This TCR came from a man aged 25-45 years in a cohort sampled during active COVID-19. The source material was peripheral blood. CDR3 sequence reads: CASLRDRNYEQYF. The CDR3 coding sequence is TGTGCCAGCCTCCGGGACAGGAACTACGAGCAGTACTTC.